These 25 T cell receptor beta chains originate from one sample sequenced in a study of blood T cell repertoires in COVID-19. This table comes from immunoSEQ multiplex PCR, and its TCRdb copy is limited to in-frame clones, with some not included. The profile covers about 91,000 clones, with 87% appearing a single time and roughly 4.3% taken by the ten largest. Sequences were obtained from peripheral blood. The origin of the receptors is a man between 65 and 85 years old with acute or convalescent COVID-19.

The rearrangement uses TRBV3-1 (or the pseudogene TRBV3-2) and TRBJ1-3, with 8 bases that match TRBD1. The germline V gene encodes CDR1 LGHDT and CDR2 YNNKEL (reference sequence). After removal of 1 base from V and 4 bases from J, the junction contained 6 bases not matched to a gene. CDR3 length equals 16 residues. CDR3 DNA: TGTGCCAGCAGCCAAGCGGACAGGGTCGCAGGAAACACCATATATTTT. Its protein is CASSQADRVAGNTIYF.

This clone was recorded once. The rearrangement joins TRBV7-2 to TRBJ1-2; D may be TRBD1 (6 bases). Germline lookup yields CDR1 SGHTA and CDR2 FQGNSA. CDR3 size: 15 residues. V dropped 5 bases and J dropped 3 bases, with 16 bases sitting between them. CDR3: CASSPQVGADYGYTF. DNA of the CDR3: TGTGCCAGCAGCCCACAGGTGGGGGCTGACTATGGCTACACCTTC.

This rearrangement joins TRBV28 to TRBJ1-2; no firm D call. The germline CDR1 and CDR2 sequences are MDHEN and SYDVKM. The CDR3 runs 14 residues. V lost 2 bases and J lost 4, with 11 bases in between. The CDR3 nucleotides are TGTGCCAGCAGTTTAGAGTTCAGGTCCTATGGCTACACCTTC. Protein sequence: CASSLEFRSYGYTF.

V usage is TRBV3-1 (or the pseudogene TRBV3-2) and J usage is TRBJ1-2; 8 positions agree with TRBD1. The CDR3 consists of 15 residues. CDR1 and CDR2 (germline): LGHDT, YNNKEL (reference sequence). After removal of 1 base from V and 4 bases from J, the junction contained 5 bases not matched to a gene. CDR3 sequence (DNA): TGTGCCAGCAGCCAAGCGGACAGGGAGGGCTATGGCTACACCTTC. It specifies CASSQADREGYGYTF.

A remark on this clone: The junction does not match germline at one end; this may be a read error. The chain carries TRBV7-7 and TRBJ2-7; 9 bases map to TRBD1. CDR3 length: 15 amino acids. Germline V lookup: CDR1 SSHAT, CDR2 FNYEAQ (reference sequence). The CDR3 loop reads CASSPGTGKTYEQYF. The CDR3 region has the DNA TGTGCTAGCAGCCCCGGGACAGGGAAAACCTACGAGCAGTACTTC.

This clone was counted once. The chain carries TRBV18 and TRBJ1-2, with a tentative D call TRBD1 (5 bases). Deletions cut 3 bases from V and 2 bases from J, with 13 bases between. The CDR3 runs to 15 residues. CDR1 is KGHSH, CDR2 LQKENI, per germline. DNA of the CDR3: TGTGCCAGCTCACCGTGGGCTGACAGAAACTATGGCTACACCTTC. Amino acids: CASSPWADRNYGYTF.

The V gene is TRBV28, the J gene TRBJ2-1; TRBD2 agrees at 10 bases. Germline loops: CDR1 MDHEN, CDR2 SYDVKM. Unmatched junction bases numbered 10, after V lost 5 bases and J lost 6 bases. The CDR3 extends over 16 amino acids. The CDR3 nucleotides read TGTGCCAGCAGTCCTAGAGCGGGGGGGCCCTTCAATGAGCAGTTCTTC. It codes for CASSPRAGGPFNEQFF.

V and J are TRBV3-1 (or the pseudogene TRBV3-2) and TRBJ2-7; D call uncertain. Germline CDR1 is LGHDT and CDR2 is YNNKEL (reference sequence). V lost 1 base and J 6 bases, leaving 10 bases between the germline ends. The length of the CDR3 is 13 residues. This CDR3 reads CASSQAPGIEQYV. For the CDR3, the DNA is TGTGCCAGCAGCCAAGCTCCAGGAATCGAGCAGTACGTC.

The CDR3 bases are TGTGCCAGCAGCTGGCGTGGCGGCCCCGAGCAGTACGTC. Residues: CASSWRGGPEQYV. The genes are TRBV5-4 and TRBJ2-7; D is unresolved. This CDR3 region has 13 residues. Germline CDR1 reads SGHNT; CDR2 reads YYREEE (reference sequence). V lost 3 bases to trimming and J lost 6 bases, with 13 bases between them.

V and J are TRBV7-6 and TRBJ2-3, with 7 bases fitting TRBD2. The CDR3 covers 15 residues. The germline CDR1 and CDR2 sequences are SGHVS and FNYEAQ. Trimming removed 1 base from V and 2 bases from J; junction bases left unmatched: 3. The CDR3 DNA sequence: TGTGCCAGCAGCTTAGGGGACTACTTCACAGATACGCAGTATTTT. Protein product: CASSLGDYFTDTQYF.

The V call is TRBV28, the J call TRBJ1-6; D is undetermined. This CDR3 is 12 amino acids long. Germline-derived CDR1 and CDR2 are MDHEN and SYDVKM. V was trimmed by 10 bases and J by 7 bases, leaving 11 bases between them. The CDR3 coding sequence is TGTGCCACCACCTCCGGGAATTCACCCCTCCACTTT. Translated: CATTSGNSPLHF.

The V call is TRBV9, the J call TRBJ2-2; D gene ambiguous. The germline CDR1 and CDR2 sequences are SGDLS and YYNGEE. The CDR3 is 15 amino acids. The V end lost 0 bases, the J end lost 0 bases, and 6 bases lay between the germline ends. CDR3 residues: CASSVDPANTGELFF. Here the CDR3 DNA reads TGTGCCAGCAGCGTAGATCCAGCGAACACCGGGGAGCTGTTTTTT.

CDR3 nucleotide sequence: TGTGCCAGCAGGGGGGGGATGGGACAGGGAGGCACTGAAGCTTTCTTT. It specifies CASRGGMGQGGTEAFF. The V gene is TRBV2, the J gene TRBJ1-1; 9 positions agree with TRBD1. This CDR3 contains 16 residues. Germline V gene lookup returns CDR1 SNHLY and CDR2 FYNNEI. V shed 6 bases and J 4 bases; nucleotides not matched to a gene: 12.

The rearrangement uses TRBV6-5 and TRBJ1-6, with D unresolved. The ends were cut back, 4 bases at V and 8 bases at J, with 6 bases in the middle. CDR3 length: 12 residues. The V gene's germline CDR1 is MNHEY and CDR2 SVGAGI. The CDR3 DNA reads as TGTGCCAGCAGTTCGCAGGATTCACCCCTCCACTTT. It translates to CASSSQDSPLHF.

The V gene is TRBV28, the J gene TRBJ2-7; D is possibly TRBD2 (6 bases). V dropped 5 bases and J dropped 1 base, with 12 bases sitting between them. The length of the CDR3 is 14 residues. From germline, CDR1 is MDHEN and CDR2 SYDVKM. CDR3 residues: CASSTPGRSYEQYF. The DNA for the CDR3 is TGTGCCAGCAGTACCCCAGGGAGGTCCTACGAGCAGTACTTC.

The genes are TRBV5-5 and TRBJ1-1; D not resolved. The V gene's germline CDR1 is SGHKS and CDR2 YYEKEE (reference sequence). The CDR3 is 14 amino acids. V was trimmed by 2 bases and J by 4 bases, leaving 12 bases between them. The CDR3 protein is CASSLAGTSTEAFF. The CDR3 DNA sequence: TGTGCCAGCAGCTTAGCGGGAACGAGCACTGAAGCTTTCTTT.

The genes are TRBV19 and TRBJ1-4; a weak D match, TRBD1 (6 bases). This CDR3 comprises 18 residues. Germline values: CDR1 LNHDA, CDR2 SQIVND (reference sequence). V lost 7 bases, J lost 0 bases, and 21 bases lay in between. The chain's CDR3 is CASTLGPQQGATNEKLFF. Here the CDR3 DNA reads TGTGCCAGTACCCTTGGCCCCCAACAGGGCGCAACTAATGAAAAACTGTTTTTT.

The chain is built from TRBV19 and TRBJ2-1, with 7 bases that match TRBD1. V lost 8 bases to trimming and J lost 6 bases; unmatched junction nucleotides: 10. CDR1 is LNHDA and CDR2 is SQIVND in the germline V gene (reference sequence). CDR3 length equals 14 residues. CDR3 nucleotide sequence: TGTGCCAGTGCCACGACAGGGCTCGGCAATGAGCAGTTCTTC. It yields the protein CASATTGLGNEQFF.

J is TRBJ2-3 and V is TRBV11-2; maybe TRBD2 (5 bases). From germline, CDR1 is SGHAT and CDR2 FQNNGV. The CDR3 extends over 15 amino acids. Trimming took off 5 bases at V and 1 base at J, with 13 bases between the two ends. Written as DNA, the CDR3 is TGTGCCAGCAGCCCCCTGGGCGGGCGCACAGATACGCAGTATTTT. Translating gives CASSPLGGRTDTQYF.

This clone was recorded at least ten times. V and J are TRBV27 and TRBJ1-6, with D tentatively TRBD1 (6 bases). CDR3 size: 14 residues. Trimming removed 5 bases from V and 7 bases from J, with 12 bases in between. Germline V gene data show CDR1 as MNHEY and CDR2 as SMNVEV (reference sequence). CDR3 nucleotides: TGTGCCAGCAGTACACAGGGTAGCAATTCACCCCTCCACTTT. Translated: CASSTQGSNSPLHF.

This chain joins TRBV27 and TRBJ1-3; TRBD1 matches at 7 bases. The V and J ends lost 6 bases and 0 bases, in that order; junction bases with no gene match: 5. The germline gives CDR1 MNHEY, CDR2 SMNVEV (reference sequence). The CDR3 totals 15 residues. This CDR3 is CASRAGTASGNTIYF. CDR3 in DNA: TGTGCCAGCAGAGCCGGGACAGCCTCTGGAAACACCATATATTTT.

The genes are TRBV19 and TRBJ1-2; TRBD1 is a possible D gene (5 bases). Trimming cost V 8 bases and J 1 base, with 20 bases left between them. Germline V gene lookup returns CDR1 LNHDA and CDR2 SQIVND (reference sequence). This CDR3 spans 16 amino acids. CDR3 DNA: TGTGCCAGTGGACCAGAGACAGCCACCTATAACTATGGCTACACCTTC. It translates to CASGPETATYNYGYTF.

The V gene is TRBV3-1 (or the pseudogene TRBV3-2), the J gene TRBJ2-3; no reliable D call. The CDR3 totals 13 residues. CDR1 LGHDT and CDR2 YNNKEL come from the germline V gene (reference sequence). The germline V and J ends were trimmed by 3 bases and 7 bases, with 11 bases remaining between them. Written as DNA, the CDR3 is TGTGCCAGCAGCCAGCCAGATTCCCATACGCAGTATTTT. This codes for CASSQPDSHTQYF.

The chain is built from TRBV5-1 and TRBJ1-4, with D unclear. Trimming shortened V by 0 bases and J by 5 bases, and 14 bases separated the two germline ends. The CDR3 is made up of 16 amino acids. Germline lookup yields CDR1 SGHRS and CDR2 YFSETQ. The CDR3 is CASSLGVRGRNEKLFF. The CDR3 nucleotides are TGCGCCAGCAGCTTGGGCGTTCGGGGAAGGAATGAAAAACTGTTTTTT.

The chain links TRBV10-3 to TRBJ2-7; 9 bases are shared with TRBD1. CDR1 and CDR2 (germline): ENHRY, SYGVKD. There are 14 residues in the CDR3. Trimming took 6 bases from V and 6 from J; bases not matched to a gene: 9. CDR3 loop: CAISPGQGIGEQYF. The CDR3 coding sequence is TGTGCCATCAGCCCGGGACAGGGTATTGGCGAGCAGTACTTC.